This T cell receptor (beta chain) was captured by sequencing in a study of blood T cell repertoires in COVID-19. Study details: The United States, Italy and Spain were the sources of the acute and convalescent COVID-19 samples. PBMCs, B-cell-depleted T cells, or T cells were the source of the cDNA or gDNA that made up the material.

Germline CDR1 is MGHRA and CDR2 is YSYEKL. This CDR3 spans 18 amino acids. Trimming pared 0 bases from V and 0 bases from J, leaving 17 bases between. This clone was observed once. Methods used by the authors: For nucleated cells, counts were estimated from reference gene primer amplification. Repertoires were generated with immunoSEQ multiplex PCR, while TCRdb's copy carries only in-frame clones and drops some. V and J calls and clone size follow that table, whereas D and trimming were derived from the DNA. The sample includes about 150,000 clones, just under 85% of them seen just once. Sequenced input: peripheral blood. This TCR was recovered from a woman aged 60-75 years with acute or convalescent COVID-19. The chain links TRBV4-1 to TRBJ1-1; D perhaps matches TRBD1 (6 bases). The CDR3 region has the DNA TGCGCCAGCAGCCAAGATGGGGGCGTGTCGAGGGTGAACACTGAAGCTTTCTTT. It specifies CASSQDGGVSRVNTEAFF.